One sample yielded the 25 T cell receptor beta chains listed below, sequenced in a study of control samples from healthy donors and cancer patients. This table comes from immunoSEQ multiplex PCR, and its TCRdb copy is limited to in-frame clones, with some not included. The sample records tens of thousands of clones, 80% to 95% being singletons. The source material was PBMCs. Source of these receptors: a woman between 35 and 50 years old with lung cancer.

V usage is TRBV6-6 and J usage is TRBJ2-2; D is possibly TRBD2 (6 bases). V was clipped by 5 bases and J by 5 bases, with 21 bases between them. Germline V gives CDR1 MNHNY, CDR2 SVGAGI (reference sequence). The CDR3 totals 17 residues. The CDR3 region has the DNA TGTGCCAGCAGTCCCCCGCGGGGCGGGACGGCGACCGGGGAGCTGTTTTTT. It translates to CASSPPRGGTATGELFF.

The rearrangement links TRBV5-1 to TRBJ1-3; 8 bases line up with TRBD1. The CDR3 consists of 15 residues. Germline CDR1 and CDR2: SGHRS and YFSETQ. With 3 bases clipped from V and 4 bases from J, the junction kept 6 bases outside the gene matches. In DNA form, the CDR3 reads TGCGCCAGCAGCTCCGGGACAGGCCAAGGAAACACCATATATTTT. This sequence encodes CASSSGTGQGNTIYF.

This rearrangement joins TRBV5-4 to TRBJ2-2; 8 nucleotides match TRBD2. V was pared by 2 bases and J by 2 bases, with 5 bases of the junction left unmatched. Germline V gene data show CDR1 as SGHNT and CDR2 as YYREEE (reference sequence). This CDR3 contains 16 residues. CDR3 sequence (DNA): TGTGCCAGCAGCTTTGAGCGGGGGATAAACACCGGGGAGCTGTTTTTT. It encodes CASSFERGINTGELFF.

In DNA, the CDR3 is TGTGCCTGGAGTGTACTGGGGGGGAGGGTAGCGGGGTCTCCCCAAGAGACCCAGTACTTC. It encodes CAWSVLGGRVAGSPQETQYF. The J gene is TRBJ2-5, the V gene TRBV30, with 8 nucleotides matching TRBD2. Germline-derived CDR1 and CDR2 are GTSNPN and SVGIG (reference sequence). The junction had 19 bases not matched to a gene; V was cut back by 0 bases and J by 1 base. The CDR3 has 20 residues.

This clone was seen only once. This CDR3 reads CASSWERVDYNEQFF. CDR3 in DNA: TGTGCCAGCAGTTGGGAGCGGGTCGACTACAATGAGCAGTTCTTC. This chain uses TRBV2 with TRBJ2-1; maybe TRBD2 (6 bases). Trimming cost V 5 bases and J 3 bases, with 14 bases left between them. There are 15 residues in the CDR3. The germline V gene has CDR1 SNHLY and CDR2 FYNNEI.

CDR3 amino acids: CASSLYSGTGAEMEQYF. As DNA, the CDR3 is TGTGCCAGCAGTTTGTACTCCGGGACAGGGGCCGAGATGGAGCAGTATTTT. The rearrangement links TRBV28 to TRBJ2-3; 10 bases agree with TRBD1. Trimming cost V 3 bases and J 11 bases; bases outside gene matches: 17. The CDR3 is made up of 17 amino acids. Germline-derived CDR1 and CDR2 are MDHEN and SYDVKM.

CDR3 sequence reads: CASSMTGGPEAFF. CDR3 DNA sequence: TGTGCCAGCAGCATGACCGGAGGGCCTGAAGCTTTCTTT. V and J are TRBV6-5 and TRBJ1-1; D not certain. The V end was cut by 6 bases, the J end by 6 bases, with 14 bases between. CDR1 is MNHEY and CDR2 is SVGAGI in the germline V gene. The CDR3 has 13 amino acids.

This chain connects TRBV6-5 to TRBJ2-7, with D possibly matching TRBD1 (5 bases). Germline V gives CDR1 MNHEY, CDR2 SVGAGI. Trimming pared 6 bases from V and 3 bases from J, leaving 18 bases between. This CDR3 is built from 15 residues. As DNA, the CDR3 is TGTGCCAGCAGCGGCCCCCCCACAGGAATCTACGAGCAGTACTTC. Translated, it gives CASSGPPTGIYEQYF.

The gene calls are TRBV6-5 and TRBJ1-1, with unresolved D. Germline values: CDR1 MNHEY, CDR2 SVGAGI. Trimming cost V 8 bases and J 12 bases, with 19 bases left between them. The CDR3 totals 12 residues. CDR3 protein: CASLPDGLRSFF. As DNA, the CDR3 is TGTGCCAGCTTGCCCGACGGACTACGGTCTTTCTTT.

V usage is TRBV5-6 and J usage is TRBJ1-2; 7 nucleotides agree with TRBD1. V shed 0 bases, J shed 10 bases, and the junction held 12 bases outside the gene matches. The CDR3 length is 15 residues. CDR1 and CDR2 from the germline V gene are SGHDT and YYEEEE. This CDR3 reads CASSLVDRTFRNYTF. The CDR3, as DNA: TGTGCCAGCAGCTTGGTGGACAGGACCTTTCGGAACTACACCTTC.

This chain uses TRBV2 with TRBJ1-5, with TRBD1 matching over 9 bases. The CDR3 is 13 amino acids. Germline CDR1 SNHLY, CDR2 FYNNEI. V was pared by 6 bases and J by 4 bases, with 1 base of the junction left unmatched. This CDR3 is CASRGQGNQPQHF. The CDR3, as DNA: TGTGCCAGCAGAGGACAGGGGAATCAGCCCCAGCATTTT.

This rearrangement joins TRBV6-1 to TRBJ2-1, with D perhaps TRBD2 (6 bases). Germline CDR1 MNHNS, CDR2 SASEGT. The CDR3 consists of 15 residues. With 3 bases removed from V and 1 base from J, the gap between germline ends came to 10 bases. The CDR3 sequence: CASSDPSESYNEQFF. Written as DNA, the CDR3 is TGTGCCAGCAGTGACCCTAGCGAGTCCTACAATGAGCAGTTCTTC.

This sequence joins TRBV18 and TRBJ1-1; D perhaps matches TRBD1 (6 bases). This CDR3 has 15 residues. Per germline, CDR1 KGHSH and CDR2 LQKENI. V was pared by 5 bases and J by 3 bases, with 16 bases between. CDR3: CASSGWTGADTEAFF. In nucleotides, the CDR3 is TGTGCCAGCTCAGGGTGGACGGGGGCAGACACTGAAGCTTTCTTT.

The chain joins TRBV9 to TRBJ2-7; 11 bases are shared with TRBD1. Germline V gene lookup returns CDR1 SGDLS and CDR2 YYNGEE. Unmatched junction bases numbered 8, after V lost 4 bases and J lost 2 bases. The CDR3 consists of 16 residues. CDR3 region: CASSKTRDRGTYEQYF. In DNA form, the CDR3 reads TGTGCCAGCAGCAAGACTCGGGACAGGGGGACCTACGAGCAGTACTTC.

This clone was observed once. The V gene is TRBV27, the J gene TRBJ2-7; a possible D gene is TRBD1 (7 bases). The CDR3 spans 18 residues. Trimming pared 0 bases from V and 4 bases from J, leaving 22 bases between. CDR1 MNHEY and CDR2 SMNVEV come from the germline V gene (reference sequence). CDR3 in amino acids: CASSLSYRHTGEDYEQYF. Here the CDR3 DNA reads TGTGCCAGCAGTTTATCCTACCGGCACACAGGGGAGGATTACGAGCAGTACTTC.

This chain uses TRBV5-6 with TRBJ1-1; D remains unclear. Germline CDR1 reads SGHDT; CDR2 reads YYEEEE. V was pared by 0 bases and J by 4 bases, with 10 bases between. The CDR3 runs 14 residues. This CDR3 reads CASSLGWRSTEAFF. Written as DNA, the CDR3 is TGTGCCAGCAGCTTGGGCTGGCGAAGCACTGAAGCTTTCTTT.

The V and J genes are TRBV19 and TRBJ2-5, with D possibly being TRBD1 or TRBD2 (5 bases each). The V gene's germline CDR1 is LNHDA and CDR2 SQIVND (reference sequence). Trimming pared 5 bases from V and 5 bases from J, leaving 18 bases between. This CDR3 is built from 15 residues. The CDR3 spells CASSGPRGAGETQYF. The CDR3 DNA reads TGTGCCAGTAGTGGGCCCCGAGGGGCCGGGGAGACCCAGTACTTC.

This chain joins TRBV29-1 and TRBJ2-1, with D possibly being TRBD2 (5 bases). The CDR3 length is 12 residues. Trimming removed 5 bases at V and 6 bases at J, with 11 bases between. Germline V gives CDR1 SQVTM, CDR2 ANQGSEA. The DNA for the CDR3 is TGCAGCGTTATCCCCGGAGGCAATGAGCAGTTCTTC. Its translation: CSVIPGGNEQFF.

This clone appeared once. CDR3 sequence reads: CASSLDDRSAEGYTF. The CDR3 coding sequence is TGTGCCAGCAGCCTTGATGACAGGTCGGCGGAGGGCTACACCTTC. The chain couples TRBV6-5 to TRBJ1-2, with D maybe TRBD1 (6 bases). V dropped 6 bases and J dropped 8 bases, with 22 bases sitting between them. The germline CDR1 and CDR2 sequences are MNHEY and SVGAGI. The CDR3 consists of 15 residues.

The chain uses TRBV18 and TRBJ2-3, with TRBD2 matching over 8 bases. The CDR3 sequence is 16 residues long. Germline V gives CDR1 KGHSH, CDR2 LQKENI. V shed 2 bases and J 10 bases; nucleotides not matched to a gene: 14. The DNA for the CDR3 is TGTGCCAGCTCACCAGTCTCAGCGGGGGTTTACCCTGCGCAGTATTTT. Translated: CASSPVSAGVYPAQYF.

The rearrangement links TRBV4-1 to TRBJ1-6, with 9 bases that match TRBD1. V lost 0 bases, J lost 9 bases, and 3 bases stayed unmatched. Germline CDR1 and CDR2: MGHRA and YSYEKL. The CDR3 spans 15 residues. CDR3 loop: CASSQDRDRASPLHF. The CDR3, as DNA: TGCGCCAGCAGCCAAGATCGGGACAGGGCTTCACCCCTCCACTTT.

This rearrangement joins TRBV6-2 or TRBV6-3 to TRBJ2-7, with unresolved D. This CDR3 contains 14 residues. CDR1 is MNHEY and CDR2 is SVGEGT in the germline V gene. The ends were cut back, 0 bases at V and 3 bases at J, with 9 bases in the middle. The CDR3 region has the DNA TGTGCCAGCAGTTACTCCCCGGATAACTACGAGCAGTACTTC. It encodes CASSYSPDNYEQYF.

This clone was seen only once. This chain uses TRBV27 with TRBJ2-1; 10 bases align to TRBD2. With V trimmed by 3 bases and J by 5 bases, 10 bases remained unmatched. The CDR3 sequence is 17 residues long. Germline V gives CDR1 MNHEY, CDR2 SMNVEV (reference sequence). The CDR3 sequence: CASSFPPAGLANNEQFF. In DNA, the CDR3 is TGTGCCAGCAGTTTCCCTCCAGCGGGACTAGCGAACAATGAGCAGTTCTTC.

The chain couples TRBV5-5 to TRBJ1-1; D uncertain. CDR3 length: 13 residues. Deletions cut 0 bases from V and 5 bases from J, with 8 bases between. Germline CDR1 and CDR2: SGHKS and YYEKEE (reference sequence). In DNA form, the CDR3 reads TGTGCCAGCAGCTTGGCGGCGCGTACTGAAGCTTTCTTT. Translating it yields CASSLAARTEAFF.

The genes are TRBV7-8 and TRBJ1-2; D is perhaps TRBD1 (6 bases). This CDR3 is built from 15 residues. Trimming took off 0 bases at V and 3 bases at J, with 11 bases between the two ends. Germline CDR1 and CDR2: SGHVS and FQNEAQ. CDR3 region: CASSLAPAGDYGYTF. The CDR3 region has the DNA TGTGCCAGCAGCTTAGCGCCGGCAGGGGACTATGGCTACACCTTC.